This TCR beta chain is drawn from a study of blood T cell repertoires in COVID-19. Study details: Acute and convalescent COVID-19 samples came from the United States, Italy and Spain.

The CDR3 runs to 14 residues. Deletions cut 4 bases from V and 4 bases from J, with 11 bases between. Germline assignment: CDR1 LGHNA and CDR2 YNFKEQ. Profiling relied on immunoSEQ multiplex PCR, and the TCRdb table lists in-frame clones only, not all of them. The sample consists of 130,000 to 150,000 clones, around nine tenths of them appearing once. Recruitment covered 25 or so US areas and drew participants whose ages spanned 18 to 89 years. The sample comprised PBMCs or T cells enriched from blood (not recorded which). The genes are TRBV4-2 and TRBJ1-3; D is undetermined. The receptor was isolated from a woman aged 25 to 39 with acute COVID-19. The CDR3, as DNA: TGTGCCAGCAGCCCCGCCGGGATCGGAAACACCATATATTTT. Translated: CASSPAGIGNTIYF.